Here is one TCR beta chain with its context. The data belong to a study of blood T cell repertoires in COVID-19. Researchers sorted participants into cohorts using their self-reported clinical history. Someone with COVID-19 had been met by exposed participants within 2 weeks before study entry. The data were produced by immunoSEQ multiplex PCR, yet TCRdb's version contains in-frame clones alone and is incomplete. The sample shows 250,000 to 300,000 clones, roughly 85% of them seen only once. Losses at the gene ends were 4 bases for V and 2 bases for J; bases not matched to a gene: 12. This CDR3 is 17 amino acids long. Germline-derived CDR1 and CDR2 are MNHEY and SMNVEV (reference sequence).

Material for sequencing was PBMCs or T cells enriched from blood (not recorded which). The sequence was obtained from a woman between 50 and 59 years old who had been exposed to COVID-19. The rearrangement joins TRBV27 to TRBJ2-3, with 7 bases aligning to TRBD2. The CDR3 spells CASSCHAAGPNTDTQYF. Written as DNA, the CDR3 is TGTGCCAGCAGTTGCCACGCAGCGGGACCCAACACAGATACGCAGTATTTT.